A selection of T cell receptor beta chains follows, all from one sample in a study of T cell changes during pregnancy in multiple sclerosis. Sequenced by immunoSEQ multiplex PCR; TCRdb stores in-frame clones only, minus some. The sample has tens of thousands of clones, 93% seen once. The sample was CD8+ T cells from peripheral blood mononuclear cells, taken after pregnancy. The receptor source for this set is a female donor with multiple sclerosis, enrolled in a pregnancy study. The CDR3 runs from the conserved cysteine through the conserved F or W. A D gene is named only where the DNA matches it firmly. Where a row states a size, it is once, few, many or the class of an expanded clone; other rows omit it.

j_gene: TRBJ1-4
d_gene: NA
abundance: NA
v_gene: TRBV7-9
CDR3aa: CASSFKGGTHEKLFF
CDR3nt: TGTGCCAGCAGCTTCAAGGGGGGGACGCATGAAAAACTGTTTTTT

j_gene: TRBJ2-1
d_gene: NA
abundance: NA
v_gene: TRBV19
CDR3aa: CASSIVGGSSYNEQFF
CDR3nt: TGTGCCAGTAGTATAGTTGGAGGGAGCTCCTACAATGAGCAGTTCTTC

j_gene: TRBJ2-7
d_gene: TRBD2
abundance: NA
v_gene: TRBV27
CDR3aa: CASSFSGSYEEQYF
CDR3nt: TGTGCCAGCAGTTTTAGCGGGAGTTATGAAGAGCAGTACTTC

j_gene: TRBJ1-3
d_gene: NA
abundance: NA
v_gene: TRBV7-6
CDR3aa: CASSLEVEGAADGNTIYF
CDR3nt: TGTGCCAGCAGCTTAGAGGTGGAGGGCGCAGCAGACGGAAACACCATATATTTT

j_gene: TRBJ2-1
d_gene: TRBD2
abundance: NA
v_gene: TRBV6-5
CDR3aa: CASSSSGGAYNEQFF
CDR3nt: TGTGCCAGCAGCTCTAGCGGGGGAGCCTACAATGAGCAGTTCTTC

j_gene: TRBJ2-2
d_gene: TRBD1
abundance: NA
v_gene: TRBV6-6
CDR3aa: CASSPTGGYTGELFF
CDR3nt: TGTGCCAGCAGTCCGACAGGGGGCTACACCGGGGAGCTGTTTTTT

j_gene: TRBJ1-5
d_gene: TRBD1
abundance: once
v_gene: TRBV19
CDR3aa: CASGTTGAQPQHF
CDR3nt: TGTGCCAGCGGAACGACAGGGGCTCAGCCCCAGCATTTT

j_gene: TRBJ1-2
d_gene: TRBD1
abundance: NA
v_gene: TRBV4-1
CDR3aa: CASSQGGQGDFGYTF
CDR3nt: TGCGCCAGCAGCCAGGGGGGACAGGGGGACTTTGGCTACACCTTC

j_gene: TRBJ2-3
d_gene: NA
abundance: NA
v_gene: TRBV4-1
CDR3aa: CASSQERDPTDTQYF
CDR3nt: TGCGCCAGCAGCCAAGAGCGGGACCCCACAGATACGCAGTATTTT

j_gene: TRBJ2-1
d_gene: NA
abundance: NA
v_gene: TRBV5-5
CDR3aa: CASSQDRGLATYNEQFF
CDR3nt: TGTGCCAGCAGCCAAGATCGTGGCCTAGCGACCTACAATGAGCAGTTCTTC

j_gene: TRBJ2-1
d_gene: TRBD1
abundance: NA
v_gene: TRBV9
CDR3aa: CASSVNRDRPHNEQFF
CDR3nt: TGTGCCAGCAGCGTTAACCGGGACAGGCCCCACAATGAGCAGTTCTTC

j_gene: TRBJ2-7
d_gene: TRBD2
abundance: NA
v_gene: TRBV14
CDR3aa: CASSQLAVLTYEQYF
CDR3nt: TGTGCCAGCAGCCAGCTAGCGGTCCTCACCTACGAGCAGTACTTC

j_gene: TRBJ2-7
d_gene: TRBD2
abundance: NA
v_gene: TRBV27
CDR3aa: CASSLASGSSPYEQYF
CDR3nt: TGTGCCAGCAGTCTAGCTAGCGGGAGTTCCCCCTACGAGCAGTACTTC

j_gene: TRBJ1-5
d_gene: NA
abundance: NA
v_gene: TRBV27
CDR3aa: CASSPRWGDSNQPQHF
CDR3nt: TGTGCCAGCAGTCCGCGGTGGGGAGATAGCAATCAGCCCCAGCATTTT

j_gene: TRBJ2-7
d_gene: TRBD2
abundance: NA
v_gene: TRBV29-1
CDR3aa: CSVEDRSGRAYEQYF
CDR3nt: TGCAGCGTTGAAGATCGGAGCGGGAGGGCGTACGAGCAGTACTTC

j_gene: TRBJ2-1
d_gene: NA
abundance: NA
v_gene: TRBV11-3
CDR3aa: CASSSRDFPSEQFF
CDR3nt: TGTGCCAGCAGCTCCCGGGACTTTCCTTCTGAGCAGTTCTTC

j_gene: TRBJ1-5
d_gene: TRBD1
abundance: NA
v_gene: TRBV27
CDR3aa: CASSPLRTGAAFSNQPQHF
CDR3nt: TGTGCCAGCAGTCCTCTCAGGACAGGGGCAGCGTTTAGCAATCAGCCCCAGCATTTT

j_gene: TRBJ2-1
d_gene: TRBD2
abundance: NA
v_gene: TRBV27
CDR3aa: CASSSRVGLASYEQFF
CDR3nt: TGTGCCAGCAGTTCTAGGGTGGGACTAGCGTCCTATGAGCAGTTCTTC

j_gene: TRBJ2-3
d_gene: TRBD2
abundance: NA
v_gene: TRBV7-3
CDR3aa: CASSLGTSGTDTQYF
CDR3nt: TGTGCCAGCAGCTTAGGGACTAGCGGGACAGATACGCAGTATTTT

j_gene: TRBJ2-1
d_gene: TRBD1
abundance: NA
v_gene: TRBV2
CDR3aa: CASSPGQGYYNEQFF
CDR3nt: TGTGCCAGCAGTCCGGGACAGGGATATTACAATGAGCAGTTCTTC

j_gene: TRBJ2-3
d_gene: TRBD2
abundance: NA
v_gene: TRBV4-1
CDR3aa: CASSPLAGTDTQYF
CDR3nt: TGCGCCAGCAGCCCACTAGCGGGCACAGATACGCAGTATTTT

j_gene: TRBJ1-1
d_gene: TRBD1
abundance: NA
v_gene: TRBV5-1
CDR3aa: CASNVDPGQHTEAFF
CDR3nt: TGCGCCAGCAACGTAGATCCGGGACAGCACACTGAAGCTTTCTTT

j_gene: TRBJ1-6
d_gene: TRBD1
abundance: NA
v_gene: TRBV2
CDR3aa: CASIEDRYNSPLHF
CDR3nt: TGTGCCAGCATCGAGGACAGGTATAATTCACCCCTCCACTTT

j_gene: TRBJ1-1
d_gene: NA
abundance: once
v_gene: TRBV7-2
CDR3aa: CASSLWRDTEAFF
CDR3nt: TGTGCCAGCAGCTTATGGCGGGACACTGAAGCTTTCTTT

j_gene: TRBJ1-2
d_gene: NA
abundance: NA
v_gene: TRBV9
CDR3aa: CASSSSHNYGYTF
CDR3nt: TGTGCCAGCAGCTCGTCACATAACTATGGCTACACCTTC

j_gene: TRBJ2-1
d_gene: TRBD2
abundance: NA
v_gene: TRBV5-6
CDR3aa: CASSLAGGAGPYNEQFF
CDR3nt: TGTGCCAGCAGCTTGGCCGGGGGGGCGGGGCCTTACAATGAGCAGTTCTTC

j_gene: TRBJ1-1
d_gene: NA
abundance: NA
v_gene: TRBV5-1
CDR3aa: CASSFYAGERTEAFF
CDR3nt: TGCGCCAGCAGCTTTTACGCGGGGGAACGCACTGAAGCTTTCTTT

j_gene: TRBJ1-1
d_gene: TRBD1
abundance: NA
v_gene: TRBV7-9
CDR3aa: CASSLASGTDTEAFF
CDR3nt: TGTGCCAGCAGCCTGGCTTCCGGGACAGACACTGAAGCTTTCTTT

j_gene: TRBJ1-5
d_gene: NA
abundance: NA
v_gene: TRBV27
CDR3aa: CASTLRGGSQPQHF
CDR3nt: TGTGCCAGCACCCTACGAGGAGGGAGTCAGCCCCAGCATTTT

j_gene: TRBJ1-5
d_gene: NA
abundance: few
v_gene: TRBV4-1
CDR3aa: CASSQEEAVHNQPQHF
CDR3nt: TGCGCCAGCAGCCAAGAAGAGGCAGTTCACAATCAGCCCCAGCATTTT

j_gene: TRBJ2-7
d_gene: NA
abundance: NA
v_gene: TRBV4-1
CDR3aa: CASSQFTGTYEQYF
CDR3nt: TGCGCCAGCAGCCAGTTCACAGGCACCTACGAGCAGTACTTC

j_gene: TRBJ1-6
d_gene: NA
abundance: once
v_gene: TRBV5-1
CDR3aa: CASRAGNNSPLHF
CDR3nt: TGCGCCAGCAGAGCGGGGAATAATTCACCCCTCCACTTT

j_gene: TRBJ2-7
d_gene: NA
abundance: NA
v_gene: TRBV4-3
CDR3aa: CASSQERTVTTYEQYF
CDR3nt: TGCGCCAGCAGCCAAGAGCGGACAGTCACAACCTACGAGCAGTACTTC

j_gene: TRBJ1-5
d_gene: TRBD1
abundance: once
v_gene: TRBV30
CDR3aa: CAWSPGQGGQPQHF
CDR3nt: TGTGCCTGGAGTCCCGGACAGGGAGGTCAGCCCCAGCATTTT

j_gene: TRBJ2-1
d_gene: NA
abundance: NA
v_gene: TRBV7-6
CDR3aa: CASSFGNEQFF
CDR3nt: TGTGCCAGCAGCTTCGGGAATGAGCAGTTCTTC

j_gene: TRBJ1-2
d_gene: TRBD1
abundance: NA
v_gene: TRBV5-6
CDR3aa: CASSSLRTGRDYGYTF
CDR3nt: TGTGCCAGCAGCTCCCTTCGGACAGGGAGAGACTATGGCTACACCTTC

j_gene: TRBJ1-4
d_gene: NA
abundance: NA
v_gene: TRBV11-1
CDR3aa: CASSLYYNPDEKLFF
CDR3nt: TGTGCCAGCAGCTTGTACTACAACCCTGATGAAAAACTGTTTTTT

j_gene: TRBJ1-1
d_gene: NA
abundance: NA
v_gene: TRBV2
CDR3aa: CASSPSTEAFF
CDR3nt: TGTGCCAGCAGTCCTTCGACTGAAGCTTTCTTT

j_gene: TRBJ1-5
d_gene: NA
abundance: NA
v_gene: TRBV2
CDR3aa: CASWGDSNQPQHF
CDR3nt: TGTGCCAGCTGGGGGGATAGCAATCAGCCCCAGCATTTT

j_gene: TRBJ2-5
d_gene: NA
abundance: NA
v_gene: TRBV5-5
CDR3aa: CASSPMGRGQETQYF
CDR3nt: TGTGCCAGCAGCCCTATGGGCAGGGGACAAGAGACCCAGTACTTC

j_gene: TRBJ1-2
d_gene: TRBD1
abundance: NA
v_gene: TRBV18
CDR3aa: CASSPQGQPDSYTF
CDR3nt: TGTGCCAGCTCACCTCAGGGACAGCCCGACTCCTACACCTTC

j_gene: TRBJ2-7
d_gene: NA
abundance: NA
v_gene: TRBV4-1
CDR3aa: CASSQVAGKGYEQYF
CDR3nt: TGCGCCAGCAGCCAGGTTGCAGGGAAGGGCTACGAGCAGTACTTC

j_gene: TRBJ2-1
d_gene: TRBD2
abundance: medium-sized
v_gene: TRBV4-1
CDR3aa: CASSQVSLADQQFF
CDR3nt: TGCGCCAGCAGCCAAGTCTCACTAGCGGACCAGCAGTTCTTC

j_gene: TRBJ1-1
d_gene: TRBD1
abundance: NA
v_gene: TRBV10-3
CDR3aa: CAISDATGVKSFF
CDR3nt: TGTGCCATCAGTGATGCGACAGGGGTAAAATCTTTCTTT

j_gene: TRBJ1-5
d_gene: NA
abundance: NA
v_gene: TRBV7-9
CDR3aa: CASTQWEDQPQHF
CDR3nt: TGTGCCAGCACCCAGTGGGAGGATCAGCCCCAGCATTTT

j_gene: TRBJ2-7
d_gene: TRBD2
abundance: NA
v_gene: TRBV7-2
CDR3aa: CASSSGLAGTSYEQYF
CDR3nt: TGTGCCAGCAGCTCAGGACTAGCGGGGACTTCTTACGAGCAGTACTTC

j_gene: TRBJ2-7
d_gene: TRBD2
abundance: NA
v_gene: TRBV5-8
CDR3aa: CASSQGLARDYEQYF
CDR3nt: TGTGCCAGCAGCCAGGGACTAGCGCGAGACTACGAGCAGTACTTC

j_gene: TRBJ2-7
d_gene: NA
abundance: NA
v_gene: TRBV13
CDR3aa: CASSPSSPYSYEQYF
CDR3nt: TGTGCCAGCAGCCCTAGCTCCCCCTACTCCTACGAGCAGTACTTC

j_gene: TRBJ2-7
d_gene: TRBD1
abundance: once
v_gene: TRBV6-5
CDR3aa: CASSQDRVGYEQYF
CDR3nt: TGTGCCAGCAGTCAGGACAGGGTGGGATACGAGCAGTACTTC